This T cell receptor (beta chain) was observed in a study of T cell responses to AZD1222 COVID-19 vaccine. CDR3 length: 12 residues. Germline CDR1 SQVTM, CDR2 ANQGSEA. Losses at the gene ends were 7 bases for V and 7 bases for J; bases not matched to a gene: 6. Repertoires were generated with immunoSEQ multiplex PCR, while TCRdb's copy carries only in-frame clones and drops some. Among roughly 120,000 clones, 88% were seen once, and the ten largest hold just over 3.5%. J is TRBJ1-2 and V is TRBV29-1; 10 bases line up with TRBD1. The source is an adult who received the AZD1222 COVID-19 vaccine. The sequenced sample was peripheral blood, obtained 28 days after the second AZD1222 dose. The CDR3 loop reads CSERGQGPGYTF. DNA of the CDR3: TGCAGCGAGCGGGGACAGGGGCCTGGCTACACCTTC. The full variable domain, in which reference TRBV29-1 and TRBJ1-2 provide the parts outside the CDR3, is SAVISQKPSRDICQRGTSLTIQCQVDSQVTMMFWYRQQPGQSLTLIATANQGSEATYESGFVIDKFPISRPNLTFSTLTVSNMSPEDSSIYLCSERGQGPGYTFGSGTRLTVV.